This is a list of T cell receptor beta chains from one sample in a study of cytomegalovirus exposure and HLA in healthy donors. The repertoire was sequenced with immunoSEQ multiplex PCR; TCRdb's copy has only in-frame clones and lacks some. Of over 120,000 clones listed, 82% are singletons. The specimen sequenced was PBMCs. These receptors all stem from a man aged 25-45 years in good health and CMV-seropositive. CDR3s include the opening cysteine and the closing phenylalanine or tryptophan. A D gene is named only where the DNA matches it firmly. Expanded clones get a size class; other rows say once, few or many, or leave the size out.

TRBJ1-3 | . | . | TRBV9 | CASSGGGAGNTIYF | TGTGCCAGCAGCGGCGGGGGTGCCGGAAACACCATATATTTT
TRBJ1-4 | . | TRBD1 | TRBV30 | CAWSALRTGDEKLFF | TGTGCCTGGAGTGCTCTTCGGACAGGGGATGAAAAACTGTTTTTT
TRBJ2-7 | . | TRBD1 | TRBV5-1 | CASSWGQNYEQYF | TGCGCCAGCAGCTGGGGACAGAACTACGAGCAGTACTTC
TRBJ1-2 | . | TRBD1 | TRBV25-1 | CASRGDRGVYGYTF | TGTGCCAGCAGGGGGGACAGGGGCGTCTATGGCTACACCTTC
TRBJ2-5 | . | . | TRBV11-3 | CASSLPSSPQYF | TGTGCCAGCAGCCTACCTTCAAGTCCGCAGTACTTC
TRBJ1-1 | . | . | TRBV28 | CASSPPGGANTEAFF | TGTGCCAGCAGTCCCCCCGGGGGGGCGAACACTGAAGCTTTCTTT
TRBJ2-7 | once | TRBD1 | TRBV5-4 | CASSLGGQGSFYEQYF | TGTGCCAGCAGCTTGGGAGGACAGGGTTCGTTCTACGAGCAGTACTTC
TRBJ2-5 | . | TRBD2 | TRBV25-1 | CASSVSGRETQYF | TGTGCCAGCAGTGTTAGCGGGAGAGAGACCCAGTACTTC
TRBJ1-2 | . | . | TRBV19 | CASSIGGLLPNYGYTF | TGTGCCAGTAGTATAGGGGGACTCCTCCCTAACTATGGCTACACCTTC
TRBJ1-5 | . | . | TRBV19 | CASTTRGGNQPQHF | TGTGCCAGTACCACCCGGGGGGGCAATCAGCCCCAGCATTTT
TRBJ2-2 | . | TRBD2 | TRBV6-1 | CASSPGLVSTGELFF | TGTGCCAGCAGTCCGGGACTAGTATCCACCGGGGAGCTGTTTTTT
TRBJ2-7 | . | TRBD1 | TRBV6-5 | CASSGTGSYEQYF | TGTGCCAGCTCCGGGACAGGCTCCTACGAGCAGTACTTC
TRBJ1-1 | few | . | TRBV7-9 | CASSPLTNTEAFF | TGTGCCAGCAGCCCGTTGACAAACACTGAAGCTTTCTTT
TRBJ1-5 | . | . | TRBV5-1 | CASSPGYSNQPQHF | TGCGCCAGCAGCCCAGGGTATAGCAATCAGCCCCAGCATTTT
TRBJ2-7 | few | TRBD1 | TRBV5-6 | CASSWGDRVNYEQYF | TGTGCCAGCAGTTGGGGGGACAGGGTAAACTACGAGCAGTACTTC
TRBJ1-4 | . | TRBD1 | TRBV29-1 | CSVTGGINEKLFF | TGCAGCGTGACAGGGGGCATTAATGAAAAACTGTTTTTT
TRBJ1-1 | . | . | TRBV7-3 | CASSLGGDTEAFF | TGTGCCAGCAGCTTAGGGGGGGACACTGAAGCTTTCTTT
TRBJ2-3 | . | TRBD2 | TRBV7-9 | CASSRPRLAGDRGDTQYF | TGTGCCAGCAGCCGACCTAGACTAGCGGGGGACAGGGGAGATACGCAGTATTTT
TRBJ2-3 | few | . | TRBV5-1 | CASMVPLGGAADTQYF | TGCGCCAGCATGGTACCCCTGGGGGGGGCCGCAGATACGCAGTATTTT
TRBJ1-5 | . | TRBD1 | TRBV5-6 | CASSLGQGRYQPQHF | TGTGCCAGCAGCTTGGGACAGGGCCGTTATCAGCCCCAGCATTTT
TRBJ2-7 | . | TRBD2 | TRBV11-3 | CASSPRTSGGTYEQYF | TGTGCCAGCAGCCCCAGGACTAGCGGAGGGACCTACGAGCAGTACTTC
TRBJ2-7 | . | . | TRBV7-7 | CASSLGPGAYEQYF | TGTGCCAGCAGCTTAGGTCCGGGGGCCTACGAGCAGTACTTC
TRBJ1-6 | . | TRBD1 | TRBV14 | CASRGTGINSPLHF | TGTGCCAGCAGGGGGACAGGGATTAATTCACCCCTCCACTTT
TRBJ1-1 | . | . | TRBV6-5 | CASSPQLRGNTEAFF | TGTGCCAGCAGTCCCCAATTGCGGGGGAACACTGAAGCTTTCTTT
TRBJ1-4 | few | TRBD1 | TRBV7-9 | CASSRDRGNEKLFF | TGTGCCAGCAGCCGGGACAGGGGAAATGAAAAACTGTTTTTT
TRBJ1-4 | . | TRBD1 | TRBV5-1 | CASSIGQEIASENEKLFF | TGCGCCAGCAGCATAGGACAGGAAATAGCTTCAGAAAATGAAAAACTGTTTTTT
TRBJ1-1 | once | . | TRBV7-9 | CASSPSGAGRAFF | TGTGCCAGCAGCCCCTCAGGGGCAGGTAGAGCTTTCTTT
TRBJ2-1 | . | . | TRBV28 | CASSPPTGLLGFF | TGTGCCAGCAGTCCCCCCACCGGGTTATTGGGGTTCTTC
TRBJ1-4 | few | . | TRBV15 | CATKEGRDEKLFF | TGTGCCACCAAGGAGGGTAGGGATGAAAAACTGTTTTTT
TRBJ2-3 | . | TRBD2 | TRBV29-1 | CSVALFVTSGRTDTQYF | TGCAGCGTTGCCCTTTTTGTAACTAGCGGGAGAACAGATACGCAGTATTTT
TRBJ1-2 | . | . | TRBV18 | CASSPLGKRAVGLGYTF | TGTGCCAGCTCGCCCCTGGGAAAGCGGGCGGTCGGCCTGGGCTACACCTTC
TRBJ2-3 | . | TRBD2 | TRBV4-2 | CASSYPFCGRPADTQYF | TGTGCCAGCAGCTACCCTTTCTGCGGGAGGCCCGCGGATACGCAGTATTTT
TRBJ2-7 | . | TRBD1 | TRBV18 | CASSPGWTGGLGEQYF | TGTGCCAGCTCACCAGGGTGGACAGGTGGATTGGGCGAGCAGTACTTC
TRBJ2-7 | once | . | TRBV2 | CASSRGSKVEQYF | TGTGCCAGCAGTAGGGGGAGCAAGGTCGAGCAGTACTTC